The 22 T cell receptor beta chains below all came from one sample that was sequenced in a study of T cell responses to AZD1222 COVID-19 vaccine. The table came from immunoSEQ multiplex PCR; TCRdb's copy has only in-frame clones and leaves some out. The sample gives over 150,000 clones, about 94% of which show up once; 1% is in the top ten. The specimen was peripheral blood, collected 28 days after the second AZD1222 dose. These receptors all come from an adult who received the AZD1222 COVID-19 vaccine.

The rearrangement joins TRBV4-3 to TRBJ2-1; 8 positions match TRBD2. The CDR3 extends over 17 amino acids. The V segment lost 1 base and the J segment 0 bases; nucleotides outside the gene matches: 5. CDR1 and CDR2 from the germline V gene are LGHNA and YSLEER. The CDR3 coding sequence is TGCGCCAGCAGCCAAGTGGTCGGGGGGGCCTCCTACAATGAGCAGTTCTTC. This encodes CASSQVVGGASYNEQFF.

V usage is TRBV27 and J usage is TRBJ1-1, with TRBD1 as a possible D gene (5 bases). CDR3 length: 15 residues. Germline assignment: CDR1 MNHEY and CDR2 SMNVEV (reference sequence). V gave up 6 bases and J gave up 4 bases, with 18 bases separating them. This chain's CDR3 is CASSPGTFLTTEAFF. As DNA, the CDR3 is TGTGCCAGCAGCCCGGGGACGTTTCTTACCACTGAAGCTTTCTTT.

V gene TRBV3-1 (or the pseudogene TRBV3-2) combines with J gene TRBJ2-7; tentatively, D is TRBD2 (6 bases). CDR1 is LGHDT and CDR2 is YNNKEL in the germline V gene (reference sequence). This CDR3 contains 18 residues. V was trimmed by 6 bases and J by 0 bases, leaving 24 bases between them. The CDR3 is CASRDGGGELSSSYEQYF. As DNA, the CDR3 is TGTGCCAGCAGGGACGGAGGAGGGGAACTGTCCAGCTCCTACGAGCAGTACTTC.

The sample holds one count of this clone. The chain's CDR3 is CAWSVTSLGDSPLHF. CDR3 in DNA: TGTGCCTGGAGTGTAACTTCCCTGGGGGATTCACCCCTCCACTTT. This chain links TRBV30 with TRBJ1-6, with D perhaps matching TRBD1 (5 bases). The CDR3 has 15 residues. The ends were cut back, 0 bases at V and 8 bases at J, with 14 bases in the middle. Germline V gene sequence: CDR1 GTSNPN, CDR2 SVGIG (reference sequence).

This chain connects TRBV7-8 to TRBJ2-1, with D perhaps matching TRBD1 (5 bases). This CDR3 has 15 residues. Trimming removed 5 bases at V and 0 bases at J, with 11 bases between. Germline CDR1 is SGHVS and CDR2 is FQNEAQ. The CDR3 is CASSPDSNSYNEQFF. Here the CDR3 DNA reads TGTGCCAGCAGCCCCGACAGCAACTCCTACAATGAGCAGTTCTTC.

The CDR3 protein is CASSRRAGLGFQPQHF. The DNA of the CDR3 is TGTGCCAGCAGTCGCCGGGCGGGTTTAGGATTTCAGCCCCAGCATTTT. V usage is TRBV6-2 or TRBV6-3 and J usage is TRBJ1-5; D remains ambiguous. Trimming took 5 bases from V and 6 from J, leaving 20 bases between them. This CDR3 is built from 16 residues. Germline-derived CDR1 and CDR2 are MNHEY and SVGEGT.

The V and J genes are TRBV6-4 and TRBJ1-1, with 7 bases fitting TRBD1. Per the germline V gene, CDR1 is MRHNA and CDR2 is SNTAGT. Unmatched junction bases numbered 4, after V lost 7 bases and J lost 2 bases. The CDR3 has 13 amino acids. CDR3 DNA: TGTGCCAGCAAAAGGGACAGTAACACTGAAGCTTTCTTT. It yields the protein CASKRDSNTEAFF.

The genes are TRBV25-1 and TRBJ2-3, with TRBD1 matching 9 bases. Germline V CDR1 and CDR2: MGHDK, SYGVNS. This CDR3 is 17 amino acids long. V dropped 10 bases and J dropped 5; count of bases not matched to a gene: 19. CDR3 residues: CATSSRGGQGVLDTQYF. As DNA, the CDR3 is TGTGCCACATCCTCCCGAGGGGGACAGGGCGTATTAGATACGCAGTATTTT.

The J gene is TRBJ1-1, the V gene TRBV24-1; D not resolved. The germline V gene has CDR1 KGHDR and CDR2 SFDVKD. The CDR3 sequence is 14 residues long. The V and J ends lost 4 bases and 10 bases respectively, with 18 bases between them. CDR3 residues: CATSDPYGSGRAFF. For the CDR3, the DNA is TGTGCCACCAGTGACCCGTACGGGTCTGGTCGAGCTTTCTTT.

The DNA of the CDR3 is TGTGCCAGCAGCCCCAGGTGGGGTTACGAGCAGTACTTC. Translation: CASSPRWGYEQYF. This chain uses TRBV6-6 with TRBJ2-7; D is undetermined. The length of the CDR3 is 13 residues. V was shortened by 6 bases and J by 4 bases, with 13 bases between the two germline ends. From germline, CDR1 is MNHNY and CDR2 SVGAGI (reference sequence).

This clone was counted between two and nine times. The V gene is TRBV5-1, the J gene TRBJ2-5; D gene ambiguous. The CDR3 length is 11 residues. V was cut by 0 bases and J by 3 bases, with 0 bases left in between. The germline CDR1 and CDR2 sequences are SGHRS and YFSETQ. CDR3 DNA sequence: TGCGCCAGCAGCTTGGAAGAGACCCAGTACTTC. Protein product: CASSLEETQYF.

CDR3 in DNA: TGTGCCAGCAGCCCCCGGACATCCTACGAGCAGTACTTC. Protein sequence: CASSPRTSYEQYF. The chain combines TRBV9 with TRBJ2-7; D possibly corresponds to TRBD1 (5 bases). Germline values: CDR1 SGDLS, CDR2 YYNGEE. Trimming removed 4 bases from V and 1 base from J, with 9 bases in between. The CDR3 is 13 residues long.

The V and J genes are TRBV25-1 and TRBJ2-2; 8 bases line up with TRBD2. V lost 7 bases, J lost 7 bases, and 8 bases stayed unmatched. The CDR3 has 14 amino acids. The V gene's germline CDR1 is MGHDK and CDR2 SYGVNS. The CDR3 nucleotides read TGTGCCAGCACCCGGGGGGGGCAGGGCGGGGAGCTGTTTTTT. It is translated as CASTRGGQGGELFF.

The sample holds one count of this clone. The chain links TRBV7-3 to TRBJ2-2; the match to TRBD2 covers 8 bases. The germline V gene encodes CDR1 SGHTA and CDR2 FQGTGA. Germline trimming cut 1 base from V and 3 bases from J; bases unmatched to any gene: 4. The CDR3 runs 16 residues. The CDR3 reads CASSLRSGSDTGELFF. The CDR3 DNA sequence: TGTGCCAGCAGCTTAAGAAGCGGGAGCGACACCGGGGAGCTGTTTTTT.

The CDR3 DNA follows: TGCAGTGCTAGTTCAGGACTAGCGGGGGGGGAAAACATTCAGTACTTC. Translated: CSASSGLAGGENIQYF. V gene TRBV20-1 combines with J gene TRBJ2-4; the match to TRBD2 covers 15 bases. The V and J ends lost 3 bases and 5 bases, in that order; junction bases with no gene match: 5. The CDR3 contains 16 residues. Looked up from germline, CDR1 is DFQATT and CDR2 is SNEGSKA (reference sequence).

This rearrangement joins TRBV6-5 to TRBJ2-3; 9 nucleotides agree with TRBD2. V shed 4 bases, J shed 1 base, and the junction held 3 bases outside the gene matches. The germline V gene has CDR1 MNHEY and CDR2 SVGAGI. The CDR3 consists of 15 residues. The CDR3 region has the DNA TGTGCCAGCAGTTGGCGGGGGGGCGGCACAGATACGCAGTATTTT. This codes for CASSWRGGGTDTQYF.

The V gene is TRBV27, the J gene TRBJ1-1; TRBD1 is a possible D gene (6 bases). CDR3 length equals 15 residues. Germline values: CDR1 MNHEY, CDR2 SMNVEV (reference sequence). The V gene lost 2 bases and the J gene lost 5 bases, with 15 bases spanning the gap. The chain's CDR3 is CASSLLQGVGTEAFF. In DNA, the CDR3 is TGTGCCAGCAGTTTACTACAGGGTGTGGGAACTGAAGCTTTCTTT.

The chain combines TRBV3-1 (or the pseudogene TRBV3-2) with TRBJ2-2; D is ambiguous. CDR1 is LGHDT, CDR2 YNNKEL, per germline (reference sequence). The V and J ends lost 0 bases and 0 bases respectively, with 5 bases between them. The CDR3 has 15 amino acids. CDR3 sequence (DNA): TGTGCCAGCAGCCAAGACCAGCCGAACACCGGGGAGCTGTTTTTT. This codes for CASSQDQPNTGELFF.

This sequence joins TRBV5-4 and TRBJ2-1; tentatively, D is TRBD1 (5 bases). From germline, CDR1 is SGHNT and CDR2 YYREEE (reference sequence). The CDR3 extends over 15 amino acids. Trimming left V 3 bases short and J 8 bases short, with 18 bases between. This CDR3 reads CASSSAAGLKDEQFF. The CDR3 nucleotides are TGTGCCAGCAGCTCCGCGGCAGGGCTCAAGGATGAGCAGTTCTTC.

The DNA for the CDR3 is TGTGCCAGCTCATTTGGAACTAGCGGGGGTTACAATGAGCAGTTCTTC. Translating it yields CASSFGTSGGYNEQFF. The chain employs TRBV18 and TRBJ2-1; 11 nucleotides match TRBD2. This CDR3 contains 16 residues. Losses at the gene ends were 5 bases for V and 4 bases for J; bases not matched to a gene: 7. Per the germline V gene, CDR1 is KGHSH and CDR2 is LQKENI.

The chain is built from TRBV4-2 and TRBJ1-2; a weak D match, TRBD1 (6 bases). Trimming cost V 4 bases and J 4 bases, with 13 bases left between them. CDR3 size: 14 residues. Germline loops: CDR1 LGHNA, CDR2 YNFKEQ. In nucleotides, the CDR3 is TGTGCCAGCAGCCCCCGGGGGGCCTCCTATGGCTACACCTTC. Translation: CASSPRGASYGYTF.

This chain connects TRBV19 to TRBJ1-1; D call uncertain. The CDR3 loop spans 12 amino acids. Trimming stripped 5 bases from V and 4 bases from J, with 8 bases between. The germline V gene encodes CDR1 LNHDA and CDR2 SQIVND (reference sequence). CDR3 loop: CASSAGGTEAFF. The CDR3 region has the DNA TGTGCCAGTAGTGCGGGCGGCACTGAAGCTTTCTTT.